This record covers a single TCR beta chain. Generated by immunoSEQ multiplex PCR, the TCRdb table keeps only in-frame clones and is missing some. The sample gives roughly 130,000 clones, 70% to 80% of which show up once; less than 4.5% is in the top ten. The record originates from a study of blood T cell repertoires in COVID-19. Study overall: Whether acute or convalescent, the COVID-19 samples came from the United States, Italy and Spain. In each case, the material was cDNA or gDNA derived from T cells, B-cell-depleted T cells, or PBMCs.

The CDR3 extends over 16 amino acids. Germline CDR1 MNHEY, CDR2 SVGAGI. The junction had 8 bases not matched to a gene; V was cut back by 4 bases and J by 8 bases. This chain joins TRBV6-5 and TRBJ2-1; 13 nucleotides align to TRBD2. This receptor was taken from a man aged 55 to 70 with acute or convalescent COVID-19. Sequencing used peripheral blood. CDR3 in amino acids: CASSSAGLAGSDEQFF. In nucleotides, the CDR3 is TGTGCCAGCAGTTCCGCGGGACTAGCGGGGTCTGATGAGCAGTTCTTC.